Reported below is one T cell receptor (beta chain). This clonotype showed up just a few times. The target of this receptor is not known. Qualities for individual bases were not recorded, and no much larger clone is one base off. The time point label for this specimen denotes: patch test 1, 2 weeks after DPC sensitization. This specimen's treatment or condition label, per the study, means: therapeutic diphenylcyclopropenone sensitization with weekly scalp DPC. Blood at each patch-test visit was drawn before the patch test was applied. To be eligible, patients had to be aged 18 to 70, diagnosed with alopecia and judged suitable for DPC therapy, while pregnant patients were excluded. Total RNA was extracted from unfractionated whole blood that had been collected in Tempus Blood RNA tubes. The library was built by means of RACE. Sequencing was performed on a NextSeq 500. During library preparation, unique molecular identifiers were attached to individual cDNA molecules so that TCRs could be counted quantitatively and reproducibly. Each blood RNA sample was used to sequence both TCR alpha and TCR beta chains. The original pipeline was this. Samples had a median of roughly 87,000 TCRs, with a range from roughly 23,224 to 750,000. V, J and CDR3 annotation of the TCR reads was performed with the Decombinator software suite. For PS versus PT1 abundance plots, all samples were subsampled to the same number of TCRs (28,000). TCRs were defined as expanded if absent before sensitization and observed at least eight times at the 2-week time point. In TCRdb, the public reads were trimmed at Q25 with fastp and aligned with MiXCR, with productive beta chains retained. Rows are combined by CDR3 protein, so each entry shows the most common genes and DNA. Clone size and V and J calls follow TCRdb, not the original study. A total of 300,000 to 350,000 distinct CDR3 sequences appear in this sample, around 6.9% of them only once. The ten largest make up 8.4% of the sample.

The data derive from a study of human T cells and chemical hapten exposure (dated by TCRdb to about 2021). With regard to the full study: For sensitization, 2% DPC in acetone was applied to a 2 cm by 2 cm area of upper inner arm skin. Throughout the study period of roughly 24 weeks, patients also received therapeutic DPC doses to the scalp every week. Patch testing on the upper back used Finn chambers containing 0.01% DPC, with scoring done after 6 days according to International Contact Dermatitis Research Group standards. Alopecia areata with under or over 50% scalp involvement, alopecia totalis and alopecia universalis were represented in the patient cohort, which was mostly female. Libraries were combined into a pool for sequencing, and differences in TCR yield between samples came mainly from small differences in library volumes within the pool. This study followed changes in the peripheral blood TCR repertoire in vivo during primary and secondary sensitization of alopecia patients to the hapten diphenylcyclopropenone (DPC). Blood samples were taken from patients before sensitization (week 0) and then at 2, 6 and about 24 weeks after DPC sensitization. For TCR sequencing, blood came from 25 to 30 alopecia patients at anywhere from one to four time points (pre-sensitization, 2, 6 and 24 weeks). Broad study findings and their caveats: After repeated subsampling, the strength of the expansion versus patch-test correlation and the threshold at which it became significant changed. Expanded TCRs formed significantly more large CDR3 similarity clusters than pre-sensitization or healthy control sets, consistent with antigen-driven responses. Because every patient had alopecia, a presumed autoimmune disease, the patients' immune response might differ from that of healthy individuals. DPC sensitization did not change how many TCRs were above 1 in 1000 frequency, and no evidence was found of alterations in global repertoire structure. Patch test score was positively correlated with the number of PT1 expanded TCRs, with significance at thresholds 8, 16 and 32 but not at 4.

According to the germline V gene, CDR1 reads SGHTA and CDR2 reads FQGNSA. V lost 1 base and J lost 6 bases; the stretch between them is 13 bases long. Its CDR3 holds 15 amino acids, cysteine through phenylalanine. Just CDR3 DNA is preserved here, 45 bases in frame from base 1. This chain joins TRBV7-2 to TRBJ2-1, with the D gene not clear enough to name. The receptor comes from a woman between 18 and 30 years old with alopecia areata. Some clones in this sample may be carry-over from other donors' samples. The input for sequencing was whole blood, taken in connection with sensitization to the hapten diphenylcyclopropenone (DPC). The encoded CDR3 is CASSLVTPPGNEQFF. The bases read TGTGCCAGCAGCTTAGTCACGCCTCCTGGCAATGAGCAGTTCTTC. With all but the CDR3 taken from the reference TRBV7-2 and TRBJ2-1 genes, the full variable domain is: GAGVSQSPSNKVTEKGKDVELRCDPISGHTALYWYRQSLGQGLEFLIYFQGNSAPDKSGLPSDRFSAERTGGSVSTLTIQRTQQEDSAVYLCASSLVTPPGNEQFFGPGTRLTVL.